The text below deals with one TCR beta chain. No antigen is known for it. Generated by immunoSEQ multiplex PCR, the TCRdb table keeps only in-frame clones and is missing some. The data show under 150,000 clones, with 85% to 95% seen just once and under 2% held by the top ten. This entry comes from a study of T cell responses to AZD1222 COVID-19 vaccine. Study-level points and caveats: Elevations in Spike-specific TCR breadth and depth followed administration of two AZD1222 doses. It should be noted that donors were predominantly white British and more often female, and clonal diversity was possibly underestimated.

This CDR3 region has 15 residues. The germline V and J ends were trimmed by 0 bases and 2 bases, with 8 bases remaining between them. Germline values: CDR1 MNHEY, CDR2 SVGEGT. V is TRBV6-2 or TRBV6-3 and J is TRBJ1-5; no firm D call. The receptor was isolated from an adult in good health. Sequences were derived from peripheral blood, sampled on day 0 of AZD1222 vaccination. This CDR3 is CASSYSIHGNQPQHF. CDR3 bases: TGTGCCAGCAGTTACTCGATCCATGGCAATCAGCCCCAGCATTTT.